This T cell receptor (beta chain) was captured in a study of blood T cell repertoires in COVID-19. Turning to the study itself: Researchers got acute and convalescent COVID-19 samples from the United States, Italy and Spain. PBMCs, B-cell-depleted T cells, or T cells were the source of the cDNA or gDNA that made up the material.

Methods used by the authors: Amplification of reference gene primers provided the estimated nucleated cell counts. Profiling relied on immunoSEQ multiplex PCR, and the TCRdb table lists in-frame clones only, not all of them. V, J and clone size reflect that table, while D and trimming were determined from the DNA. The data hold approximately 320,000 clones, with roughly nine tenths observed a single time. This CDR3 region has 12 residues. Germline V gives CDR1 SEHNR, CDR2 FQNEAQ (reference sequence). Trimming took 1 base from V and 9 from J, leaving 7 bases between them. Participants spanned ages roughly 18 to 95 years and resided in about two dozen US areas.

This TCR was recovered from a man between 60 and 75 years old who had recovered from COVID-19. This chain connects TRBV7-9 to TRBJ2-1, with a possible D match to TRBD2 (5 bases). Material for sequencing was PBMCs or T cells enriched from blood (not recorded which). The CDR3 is CASSLGGSEQFF. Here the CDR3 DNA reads TGTGCCAGCAGCTTAGGAGGGTCTGAGCAGTTCTTC.